Shown below are 32 T cell receptor beta chains from a single sample sequenced in a study of T cells in Graves' hyperthyroidism and ophthalmopathy. RNA transcripts were the template for amplifying TCR beta CDR3 regions. TCR CDR3 underwent first-round RT-PCR with the HTBI primer set. MiXCR was run by TCRdb on the multiplex PCR reads, yielding one entry per CDR3 protein. The sample lists about 600,000 distinct CDR3 sequences; roughly 16% were seen once. Sequencing input: blood. The origin of the receptors is a woman in her 40s with Graves' ophthalmopathy.

This clonotype was recorded many times. CDR3 in DNA: TGTGCCAGCATCCTGGGACAGTCTAATTCACCCCTCCACTTT. Protein sequence: CASILGQSNSPLHF. This chain joins TRBV5-5 and TRBJ1-6; 7 bases align to TRBD1. Germline assignment: CDR1 SGHKS and CDR2 YYEKEE (reference sequence). The length of the CDR3 is 14 residues. The V segment lost 6 bases and the J segment 6 bases; nucleotides outside the gene matches: 6.

This clonotype appeared a few times. This chain connects TRBV2 to TRBJ2-2; no firm D call. Trimming took 4 bases from V and 5 from J, leaving 5 bases between them. This CDR3 is 12 amino acids long. Germline assignment: CDR1 SNHLY and CDR2 FYNNEI. The CDR3 DNA is TGTGCCAGCAGTGGGCAGACCGGGGAGCTGTTTTTT. Translating it yields CASSGQTGELFF.

This clonotype was detected ten times or more. The chain links TRBV20-1 to TRBJ2-7; tentative D call: TRBD1 (6 bases). CDR1 is DFQATT, CDR2 SNEGSKA, per germline (reference sequence). V lost 0 bases, J lost 4 bases, and 10 bases lay in between. The CDR3 sequence is 13 residues long. CDR3 region: CSAREQGFYEQYF. CDR3 sequence (DNA): TGCAGTGCTAGAGAGCAGGGGTTTTACGAGCAGTACTTC.

Concerning this clonotype itself: A read error may produce the germline difference seen at one junction end. The chain combines TRBV2 with TRBJ1-1; D not certain. Germline loops: CDR1 SNHLY, CDR2 FYNNEI. The CDR3 runs to 16 residues. This chain's CDR3 is CASSEDNPELGTKAFF. CDR3 nucleotide sequence: TGTGCCAGCAGTGAAGATAATCCGGAATTAGGCACTAAAGCTTTCTTT. The variable domain in full, with the rest retrieved from reference TRBV2 and TRBJ1-1, is EPEVTQTPSHQVTQMGQEVILRCVPISNHLYFYWYRQILGQKVEFLVSFYNNEISEKSEIFDDQFSVERPDGSNFTLKIRSTKLEDSAMYFCASSEDNPELGTKAFFGQGTRLTVV.

J is TRBJ2-3 and V is TRBV7-8, with a tentative D call TRBD2 (5 bases). The germline V gene encodes CDR1 SGHVS and CDR2 FQNEAQ. Deletions cut 1 base from V and 2 bases from J, with 19 bases between. The CDR3 totals 18 residues. In DNA, the CDR3 is TGTGCCAGCAGCTTAGGGCCGGACGGAGGACCACACACAGATACGCAGTATTTT. Residues: CASSLGPDGGPHTDTQYF.

This clonotype was seen repeatedly, ten times or more. CDR3 protein: CASSLDGKGYTF. Written as DNA, the CDR3 is TGCGCCAGCAGCTTGGACGGGAAGGGCTACACCTTC. The rearrangement joins TRBV5-1 to TRBJ1-2; D gene uncertain. Germline V gene lookup returns CDR1 SGHRS and CDR2 YFSETQ. This CDR3 region has 12 residues. Trimming pared 0 bases from V and 8 bases from J, leaving 8 bases between. Supplemented by reference TRBV5-1 and TRBJ1-2, the full variable domain reads KAGVTQTPRYLIKTRGQQVTLSCSPISGHRSVSWYQQTPGQGLQFLFEYFSETQRNKGNFPGRFSGRQFSNSRSEMNVSTLELGDSALYLCASSLDGKGYTFGSGTRLTVV.

This clonotype was detected many times. The gene calls are TRBV5-8 and TRBJ2-1; D gene unclear. The CDR3 sequence is 13 residues long. Germline-derived CDR1 and CDR2 are SGHTS and YDEGEE. V was shortened by 0 bases and J by 4 bases, with 5 bases between the two germline ends. CDR3 DNA: TGTGCCAGCAGCTTGGCAAATTACAATGAGCAGTTCTTC. It codes for CASSLANYNEQFF.

For this clonotype: The junction shows a germline mismatch at one end, possibly a read error. The chain is built from TRBV12-3 or TRBV12-4 and TRBJ2-1, with TRBD2 matching over 8 bases. CDR3 length: 11 amino acids. The CDR3 here is CASSLEREPFF. CDR3 coding DNA: TGTGCCAGCAGTTTGGAGCGGGAGCCGTTCTTC.

This clonotype was detected a few times. The chain links TRBV28 to TRBJ2-1, with TRBD1 matching over 12 bases. The CDR3 has 18 amino acids. With 2 bases clipped from V and 0 bases from J, the junction kept 5 bases outside the gene matches. Germline lookup yields CDR1 MDHEN and CDR2 SYDVKM. CDR3 sequence: CASSLRDRGLSSYNEQFF. The CDR3 DNA reads as TGTGCCAGCAGTTTACGGGACAGGGGGCTTAGCTCCTACAATGAGCAGTTCTTC.

In this sample, this clonotype turned up many times. The rearrangement uses TRBV11-2 and TRBJ2-4, with TRBD2 identical over 7 bases. CDR1 and CDR2 (germline): SGHAT, FQNNGV. This CDR3 spans 16 amino acids. V shed 4 bases and J 8 bases; nucleotides not matched to a gene: 14. CDR3 sequence: CASSSPGGARLDIQYF. The CDR3 DNA sequence: TGTGCCAGCAGCTCCCCGGGGGGAGCTAGGTTGGACATTCAGTACTTC.

The sample holds a few counts of this clonotype. V is TRBV7-9 and J is TRBJ2-3, with D perhaps given as TRBD1 or TRBD2 (5 bases each). Per the germline V gene, CDR1 is SEHNR and CDR2 is FQNEAQ (reference sequence). CDR3 length: 13 amino acids. V was shortened by 10 bases and J by 0 bases, with 11 bases between the two germline ends. The CDR3 region is CATGAYSTDTQYF. CDR3 nucleotides: TGTGCCACCGGGGCTTATAGCACAGATACGCAGTATTTT.

J is TRBJ2-1 and V is TRBV4-1; no reliable D call. V was pared by 2 bases and J by 0 bases, with 11 bases between. The CDR3 runs 16 residues. Germline V gene sequence: CDR1 MGHRA, CDR2 YSYEKL. In DNA form, the CDR3 reads TGCGCCAGCAGCCAACCAGCCCATAGCTCCTACAATGAGCAGTTCTTC. Translating it yields CASSQPAHSSYNEQFF.

This clonotype was seen ten or more times. The rearrangement joins TRBV30 to TRBJ2-5, with TRBD2 matching over 11 bases. CDR1 is GTSNPN and CDR2 is SVGIG in the germline V gene (reference sequence). The V segment lost 5 bases and the J segment 4 bases; nucleotides outside the gene matches: 0. CDR3 length: 12 amino acids. Here the CDR3 reads CAWGLAGETQYF. In nucleotides, the CDR3 is TGTGCCTGGGGACTAGCGGGAGAGACCCAGTACTTC.

This clonotype was observed many times. This chain uses TRBV11-2 with TRBJ2-6; D ambiguous. Germline CDR1 is SGHAT and CDR2 is FQNNGV. The CDR3 loop spans 14 amino acids. Trimming stripped 3 bases from V and 2 bases from J, with 5 bases between. The chain's CDR3 is CASSLLAGANVLTF. The CDR3 bases are TGTGCCAGCAGCTTGTTAGCTGGGGCCAACGTCCTGACTTTC. Using reference TRBV11-2 and TRBJ2-6 for the parts outside the CDR3, the full variable domain is EAGVAQSPRYKIIEKRQSVAFWCNPISGHATLYWYQQILGQGPKLLIQFQNNGVVDDSQLPKDRFSAERLKGVDSTLKIQPAKLEDSAVYLCASSLLAGANVLTFGAGSRLTVL.

This clonotype came up many times. This chain joins TRBV11-2 and TRBJ2-5; D is unresolved. The CDR3 runs 14 residues. Trimming took 1 base from V and 3 from J, leaving 9 bases between them. Germline V gene data show CDR1 as SGHAT and CDR2 as FQNNGV. The CDR3 here is CASSLVVEKETQYF. CDR3 DNA: TGTGCCAGCAGCTTAGTAGTGGAAAAAGAGACCCAGTACTTC.

Concerning this clonotype itself: A read error may explain this, as a much larger clone is one base away. The rearrangement joins TRBV19 to TRBJ1-1; maybe TRBD1 (6 bases). Trimming pared 5 bases from V and 3 bases from J, leaving 13 bases between. CDR3 length: 14 residues. CDR1 is LNHDA and CDR2 is SQIVND in the germline V gene (reference sequence). CDR3 loop: CASSVLAGDTEAFF. CDR3 nucleotides: TGTGCCAGTAGTGTGTTGGCAGGGGACACTGAAGCTTTCTTT.

CDR3 in DNA: TGCGCCAGCAGCCACTCAGGAGGGCGGGAAAAAACAGATACGCAGTATTTT. This sequence encodes CASSHSGGREKTDTQYF. The chain recombines TRBV4-1 with TRBJ2-3, with TRBD2 as a possible D gene (6 bases). From germline, CDR1 is MGHRA and CDR2 YSYEKL. The CDR3 length is 17 residues. V lost 3 bases, J lost 3 bases, and 19 bases lay in between.

This clonotype was detected many times. The DNA for the CDR3 is TGTGCCAGCAGTCAAGGGACTCCACAAGAGACCCAGTACTTC. Translated: CASSQGTPQETQYF. The chain joins TRBV7-2 to TRBJ2-5; D might be TRBD2 (6 bases). There are 14 residues in the CDR3. CDR1 and CDR2 (germline): SGHTA, FQGNSA. Trimming cost V 6 bases and J 2 bases, with 13 bases left between them. Combining the CDR3 with reference TRBV7-2 and TRBJ2-5 gives the whole variable domain GAGVSQSPSNKVTEKGKDVELRCDPISGHTALYWYRQSLGQGLEFLIYFQGNSAPDKSGLPSDRFSAERTGGSVSTLTIQRTQQEDSAVYLCASSQGTPQETQYFGPGTRLLVL.

This clonotype showed up many times. This chain links TRBV18 with TRBJ1-6; D may be TRBD1 (6 bases). V lost 1 base and J lost 2, with 6 bases in between. The CDR3 totals 15 residues. Germline V CDR1 and CDR2: KGHSH, LQKENI. CDR3 DNA sequence: TGTGCCAGCTCACCACAGGGGGCCTATAATTCACCCCTCCACTTT. This translates into CASSPQGAYNSPLHF.

The gene calls are TRBV28 and TRBJ2-1, with 7 bases lining up with TRBD1. V lost 4 bases, J lost 4 bases, and 4 bases stayed unmatched. The CDR3 runs to 14 residues. Germline CDR1 is MDHEN and CDR2 is SYDVKM. DNA for the CDR3: TGTGCCAGCAGTTACGGGACAGTATACAATGAGCAGTTCTTC. Amino acid sequence: CASSYGTVYNEQFF.

This clonotype was seen a handful of times. The chain combines TRBV20-1 with TRBJ2-7; no definite D call. V lost 2 bases, J lost 2 bases, and 10 bases lay in between. The CDR3 extends over 13 amino acids. Germline V gene lookup returns CDR1 DFQATT and CDR2 SNEGSKA (reference sequence). The CDR3 here is CSARTDGPYEQYF. CDR3 bases: TGCAGTGCTAGAACGGACGGACCCTACGAGCAGTACTTC.

This clonotype was observed at least ten times. The chain uses TRBV11-2 and TRBJ1-5, with TRBD1 identical over 7 bases. CDR3 length: 15 amino acids. Trimming took 2 bases from V and 7 from J; bases not matched to a gene: 8. In germline, CDR1 is SGHAT, CDR2 FQNNGV. The CDR3 nucleotides read TGTGCCAGCAGCTTAACAGGGGTTAACTCGCAGCCCCAGCATTTT. Translation: CASSLTGVNSQPQHF.

The chain combines TRBV6-2 or TRBV6-3 with TRBJ2-1; 7 positions match TRBD1. CDR1 MNHEY and CDR2 SVGEGT come from the germline V gene. This CDR3 comprises 14 residues. Losses at the gene ends were 7 bases for V and 8 bases for J; bases not matched to a gene: 11. This CDR3 is CASTPTGRNDEQFF. CDR3 DNA: TGTGCCAGCACTCCGACAGGGAGAAACGATGAGCAGTTCTTC.

This clonotype was recorded a few times. V gene TRBV20-1 combines with J gene TRBJ2-1; a possible D gene is TRBD2 (7 bases). Germline V gene data show CDR1 as DFQATT and CDR2 as SNEGSKA (reference sequence). There are 16 residues in the CDR3. V lost 3 bases and J 2 bases, leaving 17 bases between the germline ends. In nucleotides, the CDR3 is TGCAGTGCTAGGGGCGGGGGCCTCGGACCCTACAATGAGCAGTTCTTC. Its protein product is CSARGGGLGPYNEQFF.

This clonotype was detected many times. The chain is built from TRBV18 and TRBJ1-4; tentatively, D is TRBD1 (5 bases). The CDR3 loop spans 13 amino acids. Germline assignment: CDR1 KGHSH and CDR2 LQKENI. V lost 0 bases, J lost 9 bases, and 8 bases lay in between. The CDR3 protein is CASSPPGGQKLFF. In DNA, the CDR3 is TGTGCCAGCTCACCACCGGGGGGTCAAAAACTGTTTTTT.

In this sample, this clonotype turned up a few times. The chain recombines TRBV7-8 with TRBJ1-2; no clear D. This CDR3 contains 13 residues. Germline V gene data show CDR1 as SGHVS and CDR2 as FQNEAQ. V lost 2 bases and J lost 2, with 6 bases in between. As DNA, the CDR3 is TGTGCCAGCAGCTTATCACTGAACTATGGCTACACCTTC. The encoded protein is CASSLSLNYGYTF. The entire variable domain, with the rest obtained from reference TRBV7-8 and TRBJ1-2, is as follows: GAGVSQSPRYKVAKRGQDVALRCDPISGHVSLFWYQQALGQGPEFLTYFQNEAQLDKSGLPSDRFFAERPEGSVSTLKIQRTQQEDSAVYLCASSLSLNYGYTFGSGTRLTVV.

This sequence joins TRBV29-1 and TRBJ2-2; D remains unclear. Trimming left V 3 bases short and J 2 bases short, with 10 bases between. The CDR3 length is 14 residues. Per germline, CDR1 SQVTM and CDR2 ANQGSEA. Here the CDR3 reads CSVESDFNTGELFF. The CDR3 DNA reads as TGCAGCGTTGAGTCAGACTTTAACACCGGGGAGCTGTTTTTT.

The rearrangement links TRBV5-1 to TRBJ1-3; TRBD1 aligns across 7 bases. Germline-derived CDR1 and CDR2 are SGHRS and YFSETQ. The CDR3 runs 14 residues. V lost 5 bases and J lost 7; bases outside the gene matches: 9. CDR3 coding DNA: TGCGCCAGCAGGGTGGACAACAGGGGTAACACCATATATTTT. Protein: CASRVDNRGNTIYF.

CDR3 sequence (DNA): TGTGCCACCAGCAGCGAACTCGGGGGAACCACCCAAGAGACCCAGTACTTC. Its translation: CATSSELGGTTQETQYF. The chain links TRBV15 to TRBJ2-5, with D maybe TRBD2 (6 bases). V was shortened by 3 bases and J by 1 base, with 18 bases between the two germline ends. The CDR3 has 17 amino acids. From germline, CDR1 is LNHNV and CDR2 YYDKDF (reference sequence). Combining the CDR3 with reference TRBV15 and TRBJ2-5 gives the whole variable domain DAMVIQNPRYQVTQFGKPVTLSCSQTLNHNVMYWYQQKSSQAPKLLFHYYDKDFNNEADTPDNFQSRRPNTSFCFLDIRSPGLGDTAMYLCATSSELGGTTQETQYFGPGTRLLVL.

This clonotype was observed many times. The chain links TRBV19 to TRBJ1-1; TRBD1 agrees at 8 bases. Trimming at V came to 3 bases and at J to 5 bases, leaving 5 bases not matched to a gene. This CDR3 has 14 residues. Germline V gene lookup returns CDR1 LNHDA and CDR2 SQIVND (reference sequence). CDR3 nucleotides: TGTGCCAGTAGTATGGGGACAGGATGGACTGAAGCTTTCTTT. It specifies CASSMGTGWTEAFF.

V gene TRBV30 combines with J gene TRBJ1-1, with a weak D call TRBD1 (6 bases). The CDR3 has 13 residues. Between the trimmed V and J ends, which lost 2 bases and 4 bases, there was a span of 11 bases. From germline, CDR1 is GTSNPN and CDR2 SVGIG (reference sequence). CDR3: CAWSQTGFTEAFF. The CDR3 DNA sequence: TGTGCCTGGAGTCAAACAGGGTTCACTGAAGCTTTCTTT.

This clonotype was detected only a few times. One junction end does not reproduce the germline sequence, and a read error may be involved. The chain has TRBV2 and TRBJ1-3, with 9 bases lining up with TRBD1. The germline CDR1 and CDR2 sequences are SNHLY and FYNNEI. The CDR3 sequence is 18 residues long. For the CDR3, the DNA is TGTGCCAGCAGTCAAGCACAGAACAGGGGGCGTCTTGGAAACACCATATATTTT. Translating gives CASSQAQNRGRLGNTIYF.